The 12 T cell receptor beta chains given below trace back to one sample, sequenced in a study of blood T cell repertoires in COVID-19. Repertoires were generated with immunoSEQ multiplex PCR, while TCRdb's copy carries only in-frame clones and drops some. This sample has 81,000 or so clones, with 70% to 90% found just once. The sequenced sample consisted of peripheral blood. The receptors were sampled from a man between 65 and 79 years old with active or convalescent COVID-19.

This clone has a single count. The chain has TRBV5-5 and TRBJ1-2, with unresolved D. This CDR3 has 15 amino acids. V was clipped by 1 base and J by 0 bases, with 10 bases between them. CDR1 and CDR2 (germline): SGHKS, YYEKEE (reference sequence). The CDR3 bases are TGTGCCAGCAGCTTGTGGCTACAGCCTAACTATGGCTACACCTTC. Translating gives CASSLWLQPNYGYTF.

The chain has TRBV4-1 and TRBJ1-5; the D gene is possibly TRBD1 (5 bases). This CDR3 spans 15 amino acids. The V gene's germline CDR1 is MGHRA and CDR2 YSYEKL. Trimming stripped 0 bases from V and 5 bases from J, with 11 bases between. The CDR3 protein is CASSQDPQTDQPQHF. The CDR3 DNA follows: TGCGCCAGCAGCCAAGATCCCCAGACAGATCAGCCCCAGCATTTT.

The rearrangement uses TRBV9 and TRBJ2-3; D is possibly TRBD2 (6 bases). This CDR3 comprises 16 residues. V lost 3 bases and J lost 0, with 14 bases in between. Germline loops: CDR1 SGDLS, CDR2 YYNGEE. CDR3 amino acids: CASSERLSGSTDTQYF. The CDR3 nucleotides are TGTGCCAGCAGCGAGCGATTGAGCGGGAGCACAGATACGCAGTATTTT.

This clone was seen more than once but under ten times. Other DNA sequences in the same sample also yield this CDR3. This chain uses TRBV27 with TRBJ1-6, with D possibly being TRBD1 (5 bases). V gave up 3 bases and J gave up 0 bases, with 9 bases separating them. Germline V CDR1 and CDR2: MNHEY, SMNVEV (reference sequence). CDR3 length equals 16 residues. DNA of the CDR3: TGTGCCAGCAGTTTGACAGAGAGCTCCTATAATTCACCCCTCCACTTT. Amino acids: CASSLTESSYNSPLHF.

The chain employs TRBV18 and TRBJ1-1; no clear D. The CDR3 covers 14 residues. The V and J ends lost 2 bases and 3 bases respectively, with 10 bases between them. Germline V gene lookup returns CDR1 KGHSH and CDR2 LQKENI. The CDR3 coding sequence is TGTGCCAGCTCACCAACGTACCTAGACACTGAAGCTTTCTTT. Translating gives CASSPTYLDTEAFF.

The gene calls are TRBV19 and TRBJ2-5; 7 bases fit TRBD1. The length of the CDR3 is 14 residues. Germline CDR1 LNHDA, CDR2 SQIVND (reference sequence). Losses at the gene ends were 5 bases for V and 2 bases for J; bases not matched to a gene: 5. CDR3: CASSQGQEQETQYF. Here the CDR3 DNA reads TGTGCCAGTAGTCAAGGACAGGAACAAGAGACCCAGTACTTC.

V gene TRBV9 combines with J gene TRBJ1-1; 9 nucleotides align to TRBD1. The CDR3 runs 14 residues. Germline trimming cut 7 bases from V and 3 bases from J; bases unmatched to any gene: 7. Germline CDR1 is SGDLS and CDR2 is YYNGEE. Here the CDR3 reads CASQGTGMDTEAFF. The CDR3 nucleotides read TGTGCCAGCCAAGGGACAGGGATGGACACTGAAGCTTTCTTT.

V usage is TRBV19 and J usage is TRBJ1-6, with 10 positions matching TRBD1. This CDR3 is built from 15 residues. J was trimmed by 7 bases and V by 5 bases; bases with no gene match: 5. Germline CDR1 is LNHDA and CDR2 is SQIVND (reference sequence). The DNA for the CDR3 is TGTGCCAGTAGTCTGGAGGGACAGGGGAATTCACCCCTCCACTTT. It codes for CASSLEGQGNSPLHF. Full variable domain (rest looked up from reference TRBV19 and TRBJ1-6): DGGITQSPKYLFRKEGQNVTLSCEQNLNHDAMYWYRQDPGQGLRLIYYSQIVNDFQKGDIAEGYSVSREKKESFPLTVTSAQKNPTAFYLCASSLEGQGNSPLHFGNGTRLTVT.

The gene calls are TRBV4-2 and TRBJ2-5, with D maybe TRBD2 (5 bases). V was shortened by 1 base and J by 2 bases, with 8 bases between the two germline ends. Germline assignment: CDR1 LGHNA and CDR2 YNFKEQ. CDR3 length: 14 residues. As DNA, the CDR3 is TGTGCCAGCAGCCAAGGGGAGAGACAAGAGACCCAGTACTTC. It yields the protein CASSQGERQETQYF.

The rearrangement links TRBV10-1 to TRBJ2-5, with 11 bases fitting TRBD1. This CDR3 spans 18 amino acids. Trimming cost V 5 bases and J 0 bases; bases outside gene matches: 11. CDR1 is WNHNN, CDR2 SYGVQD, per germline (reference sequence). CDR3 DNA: TGCGCCAGCAGTATAATTTCCCGGGACAGGGGGTACCAAGAGACCCAGTACTTC. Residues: CASSIISRDRGYQETQYF.

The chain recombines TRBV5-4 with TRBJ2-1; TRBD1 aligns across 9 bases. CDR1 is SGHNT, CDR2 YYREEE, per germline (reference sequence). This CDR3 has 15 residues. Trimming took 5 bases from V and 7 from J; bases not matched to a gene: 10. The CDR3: CASRPGTGSSNEQFF. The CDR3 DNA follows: TGTGCCAGCAGACCCGGGACAGGGAGTTCGAATGAGCAGTTCTTC.

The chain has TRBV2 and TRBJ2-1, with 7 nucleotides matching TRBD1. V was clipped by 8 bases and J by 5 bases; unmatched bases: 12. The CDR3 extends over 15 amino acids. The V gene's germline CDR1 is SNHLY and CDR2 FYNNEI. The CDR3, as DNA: TGTGCCAGCCAAGGGGGCAGTAGGTTGGACAATGAGCAGTTCTTC. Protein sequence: CASQGGSRLDNEQFF.